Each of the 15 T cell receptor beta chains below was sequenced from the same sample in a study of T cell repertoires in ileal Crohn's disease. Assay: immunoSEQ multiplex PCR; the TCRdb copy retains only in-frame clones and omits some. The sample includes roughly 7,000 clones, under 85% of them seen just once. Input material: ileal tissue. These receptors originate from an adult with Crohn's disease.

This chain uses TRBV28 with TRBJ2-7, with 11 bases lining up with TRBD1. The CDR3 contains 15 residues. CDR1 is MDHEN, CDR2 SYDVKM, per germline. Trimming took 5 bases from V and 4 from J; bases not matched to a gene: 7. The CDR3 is CASSLPGTGGYEQYF. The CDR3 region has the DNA TGTGCCAGCAGTCTCCCCGGGACAGGGGGGTACGAGCAGTACTTC.

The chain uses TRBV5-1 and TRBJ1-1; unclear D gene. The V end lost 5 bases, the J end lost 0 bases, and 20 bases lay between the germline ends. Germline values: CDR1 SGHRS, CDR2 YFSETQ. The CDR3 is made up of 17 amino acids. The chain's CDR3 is CASRFNSRPNLNTEAFF. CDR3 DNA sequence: TGCGCCAGCAGATTCAACAGTCGACCTAATCTGAACACTGAAGCTTTCTTT.

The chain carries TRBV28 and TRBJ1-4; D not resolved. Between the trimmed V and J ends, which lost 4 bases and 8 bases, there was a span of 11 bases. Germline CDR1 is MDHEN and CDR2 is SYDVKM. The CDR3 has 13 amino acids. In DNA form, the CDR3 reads TGTGCCAGCAGTTCGGGAGCAGGAGAAAAACTGTTTTTT. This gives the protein CASSSGAGEKLFF.

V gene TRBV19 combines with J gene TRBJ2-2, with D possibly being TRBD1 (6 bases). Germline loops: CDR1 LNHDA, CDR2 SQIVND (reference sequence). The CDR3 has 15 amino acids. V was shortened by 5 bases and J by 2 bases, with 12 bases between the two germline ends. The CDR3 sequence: CASSEKQGNTGELFF. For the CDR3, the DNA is TGTGCCAGTAGTGAAAAACAGGGAAACACCGGGGAGCTGTTTTTT.

In nucleotides, the CDR3 is TGTGCCAGCAGTGGCGGGGCAGGGAGGGGAGCTTTCTTT. Its protein is CASSGGAGRGAFF. The chain carries TRBV6-1 and TRBJ1-1; the D gene is possibly TRBD1 (5 bases). This CDR3 has 13 residues. The germline gives CDR1 MNHNS, CDR2 SASEGT. The ends were cut back, 4 bases at V and 10 bases at J, with 16 bases in the middle.

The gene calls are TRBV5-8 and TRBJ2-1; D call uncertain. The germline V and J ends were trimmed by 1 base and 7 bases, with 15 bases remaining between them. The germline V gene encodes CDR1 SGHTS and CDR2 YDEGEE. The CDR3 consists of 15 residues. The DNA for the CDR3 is TGTGCCAGCAGCTTGACAGTATTATCCTTGAATGAGCAGTTCTTC. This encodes CASSLTVLSLNEQFF.

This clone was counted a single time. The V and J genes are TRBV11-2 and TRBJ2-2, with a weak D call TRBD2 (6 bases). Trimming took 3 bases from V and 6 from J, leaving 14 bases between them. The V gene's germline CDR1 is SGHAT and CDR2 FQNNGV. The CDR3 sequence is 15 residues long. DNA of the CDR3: TGTGCCAGCAGCTTCGATAACTGGGGGGCCGGGGAGCTGTTTTTT. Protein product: CASSFDNWGAGELFF.

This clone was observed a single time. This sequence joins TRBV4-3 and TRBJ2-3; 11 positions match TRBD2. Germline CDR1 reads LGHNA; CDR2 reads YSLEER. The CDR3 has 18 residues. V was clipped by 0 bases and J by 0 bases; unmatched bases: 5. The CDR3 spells CASSQDPTSGTSTDTQYF. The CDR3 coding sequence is TGCGCCAGCAGCCAAGATCCGACTAGCGGGACTAGCACAGATACGCAGTATTTT.

In nucleotides, the CDR3 is TGTGCCAGCAGCTCCGCCGTGCGTGCGGGTACCTGGGCGCAGTACTTC. This sequence encodes CASSSAVRAGTWAQYF. The rearrangement uses TRBV28 and TRBJ2-7; TRBD2 is a possible D gene (5 bases). The length of the CDR3 is 16 residues. V lost 6 bases to trimming and J lost 9 bases, with 27 bases between them. Germline values: CDR1 MDHEN, CDR2 SYDVKM.

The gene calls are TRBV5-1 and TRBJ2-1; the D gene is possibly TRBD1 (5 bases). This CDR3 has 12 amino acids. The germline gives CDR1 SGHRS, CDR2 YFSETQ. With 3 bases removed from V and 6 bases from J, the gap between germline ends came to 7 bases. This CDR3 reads CASSSQGNEQFF. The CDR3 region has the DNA TGCGCCAGCAGCTCCCAGGGCAATGAGCAGTTCTTC.

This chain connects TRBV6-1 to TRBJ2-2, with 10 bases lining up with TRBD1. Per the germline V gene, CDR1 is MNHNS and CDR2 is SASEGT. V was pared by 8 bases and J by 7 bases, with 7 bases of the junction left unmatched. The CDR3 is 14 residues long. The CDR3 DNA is TGTGCCAGCCGAGACAGGGGGCTGGTCGGGGAGCTGTTTTTT. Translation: CASRDRGLVGELFF.

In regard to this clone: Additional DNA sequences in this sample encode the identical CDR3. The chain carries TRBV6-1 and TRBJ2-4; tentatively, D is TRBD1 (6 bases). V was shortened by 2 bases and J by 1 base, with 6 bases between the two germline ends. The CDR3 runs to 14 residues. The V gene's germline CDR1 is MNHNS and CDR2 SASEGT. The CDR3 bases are TGTGCCAGCAGTGAAAGGGGGGCCAAAAACATTCAGTACTTC. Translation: CASSERGAKNIQYF.

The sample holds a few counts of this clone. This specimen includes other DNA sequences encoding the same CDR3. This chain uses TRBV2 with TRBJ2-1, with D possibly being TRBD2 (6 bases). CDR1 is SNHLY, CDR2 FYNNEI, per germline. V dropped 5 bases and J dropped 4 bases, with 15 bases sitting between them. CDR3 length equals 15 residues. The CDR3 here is CASSSTRGTYNEQFF. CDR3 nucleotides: TGTGCCAGCAGTTCGACTAGAGGTACATACAATGAGCAGTTCTTC.

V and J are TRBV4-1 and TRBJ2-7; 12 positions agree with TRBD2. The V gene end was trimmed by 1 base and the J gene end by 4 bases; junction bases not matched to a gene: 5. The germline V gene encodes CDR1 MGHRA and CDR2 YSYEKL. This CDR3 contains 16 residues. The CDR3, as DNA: TGCGCCAGCAGCCAAGTCCCTAGCGGGGGGGGTTACGAGCAGTACTTC. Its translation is CASSQVPSGGGYEQYF.

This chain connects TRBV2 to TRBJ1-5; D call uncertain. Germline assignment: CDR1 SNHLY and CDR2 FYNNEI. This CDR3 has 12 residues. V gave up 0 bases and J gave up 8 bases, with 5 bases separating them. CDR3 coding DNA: TGTGCCAGCAGTGAAGCCCCGGAGCCCCAGCATTTT. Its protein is CASSEAPEPQHF.